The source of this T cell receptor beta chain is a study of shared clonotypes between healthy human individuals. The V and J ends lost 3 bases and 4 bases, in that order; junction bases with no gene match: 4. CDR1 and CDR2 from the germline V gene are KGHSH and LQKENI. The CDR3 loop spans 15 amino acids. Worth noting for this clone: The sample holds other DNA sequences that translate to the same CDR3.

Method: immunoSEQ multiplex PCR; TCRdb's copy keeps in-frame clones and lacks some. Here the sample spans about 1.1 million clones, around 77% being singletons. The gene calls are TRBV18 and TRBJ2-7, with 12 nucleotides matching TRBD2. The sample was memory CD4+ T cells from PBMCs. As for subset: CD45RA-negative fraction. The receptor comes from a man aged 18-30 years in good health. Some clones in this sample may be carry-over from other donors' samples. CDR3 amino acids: CASSPGTSGLYEQYF. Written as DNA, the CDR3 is TGTGCCAGCTCACCGGGGACTAGCGGGCTTTACGAGCAGTACTTC.